This paragraph reports one T cell receptor beta chain. This receptor's antigen is unknown. A junction end diverges from the germline sequence, so it may reflect a read error. From its cysteine to its phenylalanine, the CDR3 spans 16 amino acids. Only CDR3 DNA remains: 48 bases, in frame from the first base. Based on the germline V gene (reference sequence), the CDR1 and CDR2 sequences are SSHAT and FNYEAQ. The CDR3 regions of human TCRbeta chains were analyzed by immunosequencing. The authors processed their data as follows. TCRs in the repertoires were matched against a reference library of SARS-CoV-2-specific TCRs that had been generated with the MIRA antigen-specificity platform. Breadth was defined as the fraction of unique TCRs that were SARS-CoV-2-associated. Depth was defined as the fraction of total T cells that were SARS-CoV-2-associated. Using the MIRA data, every spike-specific TCR was mapped to the spike region that the TCR reacted to and assigned to either a CD4 or a CD8 class. Log10-transformed breadth and depth values were compared by one-way ANOVA with Sidak's multiple comparisons tests. Sourced from immuneACCESS, this table was stored by TCRdb with only in-frame sequences that have V and J called. A share of the clones is absent; for the studies checked, an unresolved V gene accounts for under half, and the remainder has no known explanation. V, J and clone size derive from that table, while D and trimming were established from the DNA sequence. Present in this sample are some 120,000 clones, around 87% of which were seen just once. Of the sample, under 3% is held by the ten largest clones.

In light of the paper, this sample's time point label describes: about 28 days (+/-7) after the second vaccine dose. AZD1222 recipients whose second dose came at about 4 weeks and those whose second dose came at about 12 weeks were combined into one group, since spike-specific TCR depth and breadth did not differ between the two schedules. Vaccinee samples came from UK trials COV001 and COV002, including a single-blind randomized controlled phase 2/3 trial of AZD1222 (ChAdOx1 nCoV-19) in healthy adults. For TCRbeta chain sequencing, PBMC samples were collected from trial participants at day 0 and at day 28 after the second dose. This record belongs to a study of T cell responses to AZD1222 COVID-19 vaccine (dated by TCRdb to the early 2020s). Broadly, across the study: A total of 233 trial participants underwent TCR sequencing, of whom 207 received two doses of AZD1222 and roughly 25 received two doses of the MenACWY control vaccine. Trial participants were enrolled by age into subgroups of 18-55, 56-69 and 70-plus years, and around 140, 26 and 57 TCR-sequenced participants, respectively, were included in these subgroups.

Broad study findings and their caveats: The whole spike protein was spanned by vaccine-associated CD4 TCRs, and dominant responses were seen in regions 160-218 and 743-854. Conclusions about previously exposed vaccinees were limited because only six or seven AZD1222 recipients were SARS-CoV-2 seropositive at baseline. In the small 56-69-year group, the increase in depth fell short of significance, most likely because of low power. Epitopes outside the regions mutated in the B.1.351 and B.1.1.7 variants were reportedly recognized by nearly half of the unique spike-specific TCRs. Because no day 14 peak-response samples were available, the repertoires could be characterized only after the peak T cell response. After two AZD1222 doses, both the breadth and the depth of spike-specific TCRs were significantly higher than at day 0 and than in MenACWY recipients. Most participants were white British and females outnumbered males, and the authors suggested that clonal diversity may have been underestimated.

The sequencing used peripheral blood, collected 28 days after the second AZD1222 dose. The TCR was taken from an adult who received the AZD1222 COVID-19 vaccine. The chain couples TRBV7-7 to TRBJ2-1; the central 12 bases match TRBD1. The DNA sequence is TGTGCTAGCAGCCGGGACAGGGGGCAAGGCTACAATGAGCAGTTCTTC. The encoded protein is CASSRDRGQGYNEQFF.